The rows below give T cell receptor beta chains drawn from one sample of a study of blood T cells in healthy people across ages. TCRdb reprocessed the 5' RACE reads with MiXCR, giving one entry per CDR3 protein. The table shows roughly 1,700,000 distinct CDR3 sequences, with 28% occurring only once. Input material: blood. These receptor sequences come from a woman aged 25 to 39 in good health. The CDR3 runs from the conserved cysteine through the conserved F or W. Each record gives: clone size, D gene, J gene, V gene, CDR3 DNA, CDR3 protein. A D gene is named only where the DNA matches it firmly. Clone size is shown for a subset of rows, as once, few, many or a class of expanded clone.

clone size: -; D gene: -; J gene: TRBJ2-1; V gene: TRBV5-1; CDR3 DNA: TGCGCCAGCAGCTTGGGTCACAGGGCCTACAATGAGCAGTTCTTC; CDR3 protein: CASSLGHRAYNEQFF
clone size: -; D gene: -; J gene: TRBJ1-5; V gene: TRBV10-3; CDR3 DNA: TGTGCCATCAAAGGACTGGGGAAACAGCCCCAGCATTTT; CDR3 protein: CAIKGLGKQPQHF
clone size: many; D gene: -; J gene: TRBJ2-7; V gene: TRBV10-3; CDR3 DNA: TGTGCCCTCTCTCAGGGGGGAATCTACGAGCAGTACTTC; CDR3 protein: CALSQGGIYEQYF
clone size: -; D gene: -; J gene: TRBJ2-3; V gene: TRBV5-1; CDR3 DNA: TGCGCCAGCAGCCTGGGTGGGTGGGCCGGAGATACGCAGTATTTT; CDR3 protein: CASSLGGWAGDTQYF
clone size: many; D gene: -; J gene: TRBJ2-7; V gene: TRBV7-6; CDR3 DNA: TGTGCCAGCAGCTTAGCCCCTGGCCAGGGCGACCCCTACGAGCAGTACTTC; CDR3 protein: CASSLAPGQGDPYEQYF
clone size: -; D gene: -; J gene: TRBJ1-2; V gene: TRBV4-1; CDR3 DNA: TGCGCCAGCAGCCAACAACAGGGCGTTTATGGCTACACCTTC; CDR3 protein: CASSQQQGVYGYTF
clone size: -; D gene: -; J gene: TRBJ2-7; V gene: TRBV7-2; CDR3 DNA: TGTGCCAGCAGCTTGGCGTTGGCGTTTACCTACGAGCAGTACTTC; CDR3 protein: CASSLALAFTYEQYF
clone size: -; D gene: -; J gene: TRBJ1-1; V gene: TRBV5-8; CDR3 DNA: TGTGCCAGCAACCCCGGACGGATGAACACTGAAGCTTTCTTT; CDR3 protein: CASNPGRMNTEAFF
clone size: -; D gene: -; J gene: TRBJ2-5; V gene: TRBV7-9; CDR3 DNA: TGTGCCAGCAAGGGGGTCCAAGAGACCCAGTACTTC; CDR3 protein: CASKGVQETQYF
clone size: few; D gene: TRBD1; J gene: TRBJ1-1; V gene: TRBV10-3; CDR3 DNA: TGTGCCATCAGCCCTCAACAGGGGATGAACACTGAAGCTTTCTTT; CDR3 protein: CAISPQQGMNTEAFF
clone size: few; D gene: -; J gene: TRBJ1-5; V gene: TRBV7-9; CDR3 DNA: TGTGCCAGCAGCTTGTCAGGGGTGAGGGATCAGCCCCAGCATTTT; CDR3 protein: CASSLSGVRDQPQHF
clone size: -; D gene: TRBD1; J gene: TRBJ2-7; V gene: TRBV19; CDR3 DNA: TGTGCCAGTGGGACAGGGACAAACGAGCAGTACTTC; CDR3 protein: CASGTGTNEQYF
clone size: many; D gene: -; J gene: TRBJ2-7; V gene: TRBV29-1; CDR3 DNA: TGCAGCGTTGTCCGCACGGCGTCCTACGAGCAGTACTTC; CDR3 protein: CSVVRTASYEQYF
clone size: -; D gene: -; J gene: TRBJ1-6; V gene: TRBV28; CDR3 DNA: TGTGCCAGCAGGGGGGACCCCTATAATTCACCCCTCCACTTT; CDR3 protein: CASRGDPYNSPLHF
clone size: -; D gene: TRBD2; J gene: TRBJ2-5; V gene: TRBV5-5; CDR3 DNA: TGTGCCAGCAGCTTCTCGGCGGGAGAAGAGACCCAGTACTTC; CDR3 protein: CASSFSAGEETQYF
clone size: -; D gene: -; J gene: TRBJ2-4; V gene: TRBV2; CDR3 DNA: TGTGCCAGCAGTGATTCCGGCCAACACATTCAGTACTTC; CDR3 protein: CASSDSGQHIQYF
clone size: few; D gene: -; J gene: TRBJ2-7; V gene: TRBV29-1; CDR3 DNA: TGCAGCGTCGCTCAATCGCCCCGGCAGTACTTC; CDR3 protein: CSVAQSPRQYF
clone size: few; D gene: -; J gene: TRBJ1-5; V gene: TRBV24-1; CDR3 DNA: TGTGCCACCAGTGCTGCAGGTCTTCAGCCCCAGCATTTT; CDR3 protein: CATSAAGLQPQHF
clone size: few; D gene: -; J gene: TRBJ2-5; V gene: TRBV7-9; CDR3 DNA: TGTGCCAGCAGCTTATTTACGGGAGCGATCTTAGGGACCCAGTACTTC; CDR3 protein: CASSLFTGAILGTQYF
clone size: -; D gene: -; J gene: TRBJ1-4; V gene: TRBV7-2; CDR3 DNA: TGTGCCAGCAGCGACCAGGGCGGCATGGCTAATGAAAAACTGTTTTTT; CDR3 protein: CASSDQGGMANEKLFF
clone size: -; D gene: -; J gene: TRBJ2-1; V gene: TRBV4-2; CDR3 DNA: TGTGCCAGCAGCCCCCCTGGGGGGCAGAGCAATGAGCAGTTCTTC; CDR3 protein: CASSPPGGQSNEQFF
clone size: many; D gene: -; J gene: TRBJ2-4; V gene: TRBV7-2; CDR3 DNA: TGTGCCAGCAGCTTAGTGGCGGGAAAAAACATTCAGTACTTC; CDR3 protein: CASSLVAGKNIQYF
clone size: many; D gene: -; J gene: TRBJ1-2; V gene: TRBV12-3/TRBV12-4; CDR3 DNA: TGTGCCAGCACCGCCGCTGACAGCCTTTATGGCTACACCTTC; CDR3 protein: CASTAADSLYGYTF
clone size: once; D gene: -; J gene: TRBJ2-7; V gene: TRBV7-2; CDR3 DNA: TGTGCCAGCAGCCATGGGCTGGGGGGCGGTTACGAGCAGTACTTC; CDR3 protein: CASSHGLGGGYEQYF
clone size: -; D gene: -; J gene: TRBJ2-1; V gene: TRBV13; CDR3 DNA: TGTGCCGGCAGGGGGAGGAGGAATGAGCAGTTCTTC; CDR3 protein: CAGRGRRNEQFF
clone size: -; D gene: -; J gene: TRBJ1-1; V gene: TRBV5-1; CDR3 DNA: TGCGCCAGCAGCAAAAGCCCCACAGCGGACACTGAAGCTTTCTTT; CDR3 protein: CASSKSPTADTEAFF
clone size: -; D gene: -; J gene: TRBJ2-3; V gene: TRBV12-3/TRBV12-4; CDR3 DNA: TGTGCCAGCAGGGCCCCGGGACACCTAAGTCGTGATACGCAGTATTTT; CDR3 protein: CASRAPGHLSRDTQYF
clone size: -; D gene: -; J gene: TRBJ1-2; V gene: TRBV30; CDR3 DNA: TGTGCCTGGATTAAGGGGACGAGGGTTGGCTACACCTTC; CDR3 protein: CAWIKGTRVGYTF
clone size: few; D gene: -; J gene: TRBJ2-7; V gene: TRBV18; CDR3 DNA: TGTGCCAGCTCACCGGAGGGGGCAGGGGTCCGCGAGCAGTACTTC; CDR3 protein: CASSPEGAGVREQYF